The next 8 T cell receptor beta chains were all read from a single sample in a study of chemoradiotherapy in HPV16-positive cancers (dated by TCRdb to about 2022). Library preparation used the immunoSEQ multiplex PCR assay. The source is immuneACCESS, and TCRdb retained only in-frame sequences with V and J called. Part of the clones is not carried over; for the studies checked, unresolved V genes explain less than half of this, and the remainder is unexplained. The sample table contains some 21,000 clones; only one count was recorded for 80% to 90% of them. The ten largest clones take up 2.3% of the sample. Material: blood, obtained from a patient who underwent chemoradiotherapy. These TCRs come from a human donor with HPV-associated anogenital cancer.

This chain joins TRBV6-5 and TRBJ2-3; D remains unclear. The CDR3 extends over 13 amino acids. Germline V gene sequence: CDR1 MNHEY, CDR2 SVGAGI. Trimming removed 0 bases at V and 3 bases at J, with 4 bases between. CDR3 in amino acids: CASSYSSTDTQYF. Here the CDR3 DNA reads TGTGCCAGCAGTTACTCCAGTACAGATACGCAGTATTTT.

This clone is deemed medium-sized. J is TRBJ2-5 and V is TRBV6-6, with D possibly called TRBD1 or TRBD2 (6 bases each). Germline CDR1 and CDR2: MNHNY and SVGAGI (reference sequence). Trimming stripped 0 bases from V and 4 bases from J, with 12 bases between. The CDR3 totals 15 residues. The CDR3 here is CASSYSSEGGETQYF. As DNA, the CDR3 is TGTGCCAGCAGTTACTCGTCAGAGGGGGGAGAGACCCAGTACTTC.

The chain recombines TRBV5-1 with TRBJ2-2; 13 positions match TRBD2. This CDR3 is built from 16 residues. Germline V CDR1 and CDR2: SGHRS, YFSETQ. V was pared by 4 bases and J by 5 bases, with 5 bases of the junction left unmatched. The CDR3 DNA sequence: TGCGCCAGCAGCCCCGGACTAGCGGGAGTTACCGGGGAGCTGTTTTTT. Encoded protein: CASSPGLAGVTGELFF.

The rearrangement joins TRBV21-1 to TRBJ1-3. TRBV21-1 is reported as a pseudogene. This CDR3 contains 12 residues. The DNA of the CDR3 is TGTGCCAGCATCAACTCTGGAAACACCATATATTTT. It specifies CASINSGNTIYF.

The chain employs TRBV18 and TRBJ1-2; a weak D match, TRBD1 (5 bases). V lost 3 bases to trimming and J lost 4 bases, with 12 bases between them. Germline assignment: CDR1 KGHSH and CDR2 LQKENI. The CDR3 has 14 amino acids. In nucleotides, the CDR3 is TGTGCCAGCTCACCCCCGACAGAGTCCTATGGCTACACCTTC. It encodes CASSPPTESYGYTF.

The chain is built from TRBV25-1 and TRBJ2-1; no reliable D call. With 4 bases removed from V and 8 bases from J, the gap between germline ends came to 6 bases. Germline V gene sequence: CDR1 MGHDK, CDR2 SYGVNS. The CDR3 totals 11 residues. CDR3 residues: CASSVLDEQFF. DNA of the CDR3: TGTGCCAGCAGTGTCTTAGATGAGCAGTTCTTC.

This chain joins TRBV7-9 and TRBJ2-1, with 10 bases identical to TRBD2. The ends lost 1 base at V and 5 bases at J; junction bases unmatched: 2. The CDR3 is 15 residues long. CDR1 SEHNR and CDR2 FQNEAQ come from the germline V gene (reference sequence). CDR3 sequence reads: CASSLVAGGNNEQFF. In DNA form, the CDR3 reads TGTGCCAGCAGCTTAGTAGCGGGAGGAAACAATGAGCAGTTCTTC. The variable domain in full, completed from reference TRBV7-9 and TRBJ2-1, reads DTGVSQNPRHKITKRGQNVTFRCDPISEHNRLYWYRQTLGQGPEFLTYFQNEAQLEKSRLLSDRFSAERPKGSFSTLEIQRTEQGDSAMYLCASSLVAGGNNEQFFGPGTRLTVL.

CDR3 bases: TGCAGCGTAAGCTCTAGCGGGGCCATCACAGATACGCAGTATTTT. It codes for CSVSSSGAITDTQYF. The V and J genes are TRBV29-1 and TRBJ2-3, with TRBD2 identical over 9 bases. The V gene's germline CDR1 is SQVTM and CDR2 ANQGSEA. There are 15 residues in the CDR3. V shed 6 bases and J 2 bases; nucleotides not matched to a gene: 9.